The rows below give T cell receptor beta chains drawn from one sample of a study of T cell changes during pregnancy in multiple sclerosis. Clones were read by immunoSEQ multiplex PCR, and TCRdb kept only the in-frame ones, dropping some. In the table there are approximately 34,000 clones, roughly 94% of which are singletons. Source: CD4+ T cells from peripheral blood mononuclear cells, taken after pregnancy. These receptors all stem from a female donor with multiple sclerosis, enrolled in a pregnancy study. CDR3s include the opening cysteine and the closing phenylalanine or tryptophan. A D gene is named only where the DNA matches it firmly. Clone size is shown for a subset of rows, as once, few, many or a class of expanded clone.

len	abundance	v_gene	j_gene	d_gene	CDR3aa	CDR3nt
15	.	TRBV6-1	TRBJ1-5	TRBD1	CASRGDRGSNQPQHF	TGTGCCAGCAGGGGGGACAGGGGTAGCAATCAGCCCCAGCATTTT
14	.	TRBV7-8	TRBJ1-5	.	CASSLTEIRQPQHF	TGTGCCAGCAGCTTGACAGAGATTCGCCAGCCCCAGCATTTT
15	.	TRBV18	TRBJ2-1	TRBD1	CASSPTGGAVNEQFF	TGTGCCAGCTCACCGACAGGGGGCGCCGTCAATGAGCAGTTCTTC
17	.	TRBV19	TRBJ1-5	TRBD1	CASSIGWTGESDQPQHF	TGTGCCAGTAGTATAGGCTGGACAGGGGAGAGCGATCAGCCCCAGCATTTT
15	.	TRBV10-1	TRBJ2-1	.	CASSESGAGSDEQFF	TGCGCCAGCAGTGAGTCTGGGGCAGGGTCGGATGAGCAGTTCTTC
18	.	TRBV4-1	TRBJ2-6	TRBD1	CASSQAGQGGKRLNVLTF	TGCGCCAGCAGCCAAGCGGGACAGGGAGGGAAGAGGCTCAACGTCCTGACTTTC
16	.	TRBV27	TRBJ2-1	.	CASSLEGPTSYNEQFF	TGTGCCAGCAGCCTGGAGGGACCGACCTCCTACAATGAGCAGTTCTTC
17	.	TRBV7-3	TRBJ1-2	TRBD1	CASSLSPRDREGYGYTF	TGTGCCAGCAGCTTAAGTCCCCGGGACAGGGAGGGCTATGGCTACACCTTC
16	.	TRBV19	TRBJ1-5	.	CASSMGGWGSNQPQHF	TGTGCCAGTAGTATGGGGGGATGGGGGAGCAATCAGCCCCAGCATTTT
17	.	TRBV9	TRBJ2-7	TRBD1	CASSVATGQGGSYEQYF	TGTGCCAGCAGCGTAGCGACAGGGCAAGGTGGCTCCTACGAGCAGTACTTC
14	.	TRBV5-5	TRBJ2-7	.	CASSIRGTPSEQYF	TGTGCCAGCAGCATCAGGGGGACTCCTAGCGAGCAGTACTTC
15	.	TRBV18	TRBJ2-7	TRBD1	CASSLSGTGNSEQYF	TGTGCCAGCTCACTCTCCGGGACAGGGAATAGCGAGCAGTACTTC
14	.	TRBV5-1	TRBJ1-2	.	CASRPPGENYGYTF	TGCGCCAGCAGGCCGCCGGGGGAGAACTATGGCTACACCTTC
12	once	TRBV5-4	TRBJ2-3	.	CASSLLTDTQYF	TGTGCCAGCAGCCTTTTAACAGATACGCAGTATTTT
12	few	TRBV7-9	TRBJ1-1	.	CASSKGGGEAFF	TGTGCCAGCAGCAAAGGGGGGGGAGAAGCTTTCTTT
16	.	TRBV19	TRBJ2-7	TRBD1	CASSRTGATSSYEQYF	TGTGCCAGTAGTAGGACAGGGGCCACCAGTTCCTACGAGCAGTACTTC
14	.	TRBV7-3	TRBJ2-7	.	CASSQGGRSERQYF	TGTGCCAGCAGCCAAGGCGGTCGCTCGGAAAGGCAGTACTTC
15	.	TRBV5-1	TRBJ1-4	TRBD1	CASSFLTGGREKLFF	TGCGCCAGCAGCTTCCTGACAGGGGGTCGAGAAAAACTGTTTTTT
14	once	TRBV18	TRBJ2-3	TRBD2	CASSKLAEADTQYF	TGTGCCAGCTCAAAACTAGCGGAAGCAGATACGCAGTATTTT
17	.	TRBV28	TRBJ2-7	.	CASSPTYRQSRSYEQYF	TGTGCCAGCAGTCCAACCTATCGACAGAGTCGCTCCTACGAGCAGTACTTC
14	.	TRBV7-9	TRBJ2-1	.	CASSLAIGYNEQFF	TGTGCCAGCAGCTTAGCGATCGGCTACAATGAGCAGTTCTTC
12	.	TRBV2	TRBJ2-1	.	CASSLGPNEQFF	TGTGCCAGCAGCTTGGGCCCTAATGAGCAGTTCTTC
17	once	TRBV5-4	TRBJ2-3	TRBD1	CASSMAGRGTGPDTQYF	TGTGCCAGCAGCATGGCCGGTAGGGGGACAGGGCCAGATACGCAGTATTTT
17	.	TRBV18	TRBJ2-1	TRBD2	CASSRPSGRASYNEQFF	TGTGCCAGCTCACGCCCTAGCGGGAGAGCCTCCTACAATGAGCAGTTCTTC
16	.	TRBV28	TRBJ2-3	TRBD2	CASSSGLAGGIDTQYF	TGTGCCAGCAGTTCGGGACTAGCGGGAGGGATAGATACGCAGTATTTT
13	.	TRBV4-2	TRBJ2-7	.	CASSPGSSYEQYF	TGTGCCAGCAGCCCGGGGAGCTCCTACGAGCAGTACTTC
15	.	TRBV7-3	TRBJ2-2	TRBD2	CASSQTSIESGELFF	TGTGCCAGCAGTCAGACTAGCATTGAATCCGGGGAGCTGTTTTTT
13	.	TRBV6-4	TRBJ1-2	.	CASSPGISYGYTF	TGTGCCAGCAGTCCCGGGATCAGTTATGGCTACACCTTC
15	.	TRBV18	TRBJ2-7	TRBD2	CASSPPASGIYEQYF	TGTGCCAGCTCACCACCTGCCAGCGGGATTTACGAGCAGTACTTC
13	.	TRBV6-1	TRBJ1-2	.	CASSESLSYGYTF	TGTGCCAGCAGTGAATCCCTGTCCTATGGCTACACCTTC
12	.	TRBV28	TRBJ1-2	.	CASSLNTYGYTF	TGTGCCAGCAGTTTGAACACCTATGGCTACACCTTC
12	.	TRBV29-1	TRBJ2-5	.	CSVVGRGETQYF	TGCAGCGTTGTCGGGCGGGGAGAGACCCAGTACTTC